What follows describes a single T cell receptor (beta chain). This sample is drawn from a study of blood T cell repertoires in COVID-19. Assay used: immunoSEQ multiplex PCR; TCRdb lists only in-frame clones, some missing. In the table there are 73,000 or so clones, 75% to 90% of which are singletons. Looked up from germline, CDR1 is SEHNR and CDR2 is FQNEAQ (reference sequence). The CDR3 extends over 17 amino acids. The V gene lost 0 bases and the J gene lost 2 bases, with 17 bases spanning the gap. The TCR comes from a man aged 25-40 years with acute or convalescent COVID-19. The sequenced sample was peripheral blood. The genes are TRBV7-9 and TRBJ2-7, with D possibly matching TRBD1 (6 bases). CDR3 loop: CASSLARTDGSTYEQYF. DNA for the CDR3: TGTGCCAGCAGCTTAGCGAGGACAGACGGATCTACCTACGAGCAGTACTTC. Supplemented by reference TRBV7-9 and TRBJ2-7, the full variable domain reads DTGVSQNPRHKITKRGQNVTFRCDPISEHNRLYWYRQTLGQGPEFLTYFQNEAQLEKSRLLSDRFSAERPKGSFSTLEIQRTEQGDSAMYLCASSLARTDGSTYEQYFGPGTRLTVT.